This T cell receptor beta chain derives from a study of blood T cell repertoires in COVID-19. Study details: Spain, Italy and the United States supplied samples that represented acute and convalescent COVID-19. PBMCs, B-cell-depleted T cells, or T cells were the source of the cDNA or gDNA that made up the material.

It was during active infection that Seattle patients were enrolled and then longitudinally followed. As originally analysed: The assay estimated nucleated cells by amplifying reference gene primers. Here immunoSEQ multiplex PCR was the method, and the copy in TCRdb shows in-frame clones only, minus some. Clone size and the V and J calls come from that table; the DNA yielded D and trimming. The sample shows about 170,000 clones, 82% of them seen only once. Sequencing used peripheral blood. This sequence originates from a woman aged 35 to 49 with COVID-19, enrolled during active disease.

DNA of the CDR3: TGTGCCAGTAGTGGACAGGGGGCCGGGGAGCTGTTTTTT. The encoded protein is CASSGQGAGELFF. The V gene is TRBV19, the J gene TRBJ2-2; 10 bases align to TRBD1. The CDR3 is 13 residues long. Trimming removed 5 bases from V and 6 bases from J; junction bases left unmatched: 0. Germline loops: CDR1 LNHDA, CDR2 SQIVND (reference sequence). Full variable domain (missing parts from reference TRBV19 and TRBJ2-2): DGGITQSPKYLFRKEGQNVTLSCEQNLNHDAMYWYRQDPGQGLRLIYYSQIVNDFQKGDIAEGYSVSREKKESFPLTVTSAQKNPTAFYLCASSGQGAGELFFGEGSRLTVL.